A single sample is the source of the 26 T cell receptor beta chains below, sequenced in a study of T cell changes during pregnancy in multiple sclerosis. Using immunoSEQ multiplex PCR, the repertoire was profiled, and TCRdb retains in-frame clones only, with some absent. Among about 60,000 clones listed, 90% to 95% were seen once. The material sequenced was peripheral blood, taken in the first trimester of pregnancy. The receptors were gathered from a female donor with multiple sclerosis, enrolled in a pregnancy study.

This chain links TRBV5-1 with TRBJ1-1; 8 bases are a match to TRBD1. The CDR3 runs to 12 residues. V trimming: 3 bases; J trimming: 6 bases; junction bases outside the gene matches: 1. Germline values: CDR1 SGHRS, CDR2 YFSETQ. The CDR3: CASSSQGAEAFF. The CDR3, as DNA: TGCGCCAGCAGCTCACAGGGGGCTGAAGCTTTCTTT.

V usage is TRBV7-2 and J usage is TRBJ2-7, with 11 bases fitting TRBD2. Germline CDR1 and CDR2: SGHTA and FQGNSA. Trimming cost V 0 bases and J 1 base; bases outside gene matches: 5. The length of the CDR3 is 17 residues. The CDR3 region is CASSLASSGGISYEQYF. CDR3 coding DNA: TGTGCCAGCAGCTTAGCGTCTAGCGGGGGGATTTCCTACGAGCAGTACTTC.

J is TRBJ2-1 and V is TRBV29-1; D gene uncertain. Germline lookup yields CDR1 SQVTM and CDR2 ANQGSEA. The CDR3 runs 14 residues. Trimming removed 4 bases from V and 0 bases from J, with 10 bases in between. In DNA, the CDR3 is TGCAGCGTTGGAGGCGGCAGCTCCTACAATGAGCAGTTCTTC. It is translated as CSVGGGSSYNEQFF.

The chain recombines TRBV6-5 with TRBJ2-3; TRBD2 matches 8 bases. The trim removed 6 bases at V and 5 bases at J, leaving 7 bases unmatched. The germline V gene encodes CDR1 MNHEY and CDR2 SVGAGI. The CDR3 sequence is 14 residues long. The CDR3 here is CASRTGGLVDTQYF. The CDR3 region has the DNA TGTGCCAGCAGGACGGGGGGGCTAGTAGATACGCAGTATTTT.

V gene TRBV5-4 combines with J gene TRBJ1-3; unclear D gene. Germline V lookup: CDR1 SGHNT, CDR2 YYREEE (reference sequence). The V end was cut by 3 bases, the J end by 3 bases, with 4 bases between. CDR3 length: 12 amino acids. CDR3: CASSYNGNTIYF. The CDR3 nucleotides read TGTGCCAGCAGCTACAATGGAAACACCATATATTTT.

This chain uses TRBV6-5 with TRBJ2-6; no firm D call. Germline V gene sequence: CDR1 MNHEY, CDR2 SVGAGI. This CDR3 comprises 14 residues. The V end was cut by 6 bases, the J end by 6 bases, with 12 bases between. The CDR3 region has the DNA TGTGCCAGCAGCCTTAACCAGATGGCCAACGTCCTGACTTTC. This sequence encodes CASSLNQMANVLTF.

DNA of the CDR3: TGTGCCAGCAGCCCCCGACAGGGGATTTTGGACACTGAAGCTTTCTTT. It is translated as CASSPRQGILDTEAFF. V is TRBV14 and J is TRBJ1-1; 8 nucleotides match TRBD1. This CDR3 is 16 amino acids long. Germline values: CDR1 SGHDN, CDR2 FVKESK. V trimming: 4 bases; J trimming: 3 bases; junction bases outside the gene matches: 10.

The rearrangement links TRBV9 to TRBJ2-7, with 8 bases aligning to TRBD2. The germline V gene has CDR1 SGDLS and CDR2 YYNGEE. V gave up 3 bases and J gave up 6 bases; unmatched junction bases: 11. This CDR3 region has 15 residues. The CDR3 sequence is CASSAGGSGASEQYF. The DNA of the CDR3 is TGTGCCAGCAGCGCGGGGGGTAGCGGGGCCTCCGAGCAGTACTTC.

The chain recombines TRBV7-3 with TRBJ2-3, with D tentatively TRBD1 (5 bases). CDR1 and CDR2 from the germline V gene are SGHTA and FQGTGA. CDR3 length: 15 amino acids. V shed 5 bases and J shed 2 bases, with 14 bases lying between them. Here the CDR3 reads CASSPLGQNTDTQYF. The CDR3 DNA is TGTGCCAGCAGCCCCCTGGGGCAGAACACAGATACGCAGTATTTT.

The rearrangement uses TRBV19 and TRBJ1-1; possibly TRBD1 for D (5 bases). CDR3 length: 13 amino acids. V lost 8 bases and J lost 4, with 14 bases in between. Germline V gene data show CDR1 as LNHDA and CDR2 as SQIVND (reference sequence). For the CDR3, the DNA is TGTGCCAGTTCTCGGGGGTTGGGCACTGAAGCTTTCTTT. Protein sequence: CASSRGLGTEAFF. The full variable domain, its missing parts supplied by reference TRBV19 and TRBJ1-1, is DGGITQSPKYLFRKEGQNVTLSCEQNLNHDAMYWYRQDPGQGLRLIYYSQIVNDFQKGDIAEGYSVSREKKESFPLTVTSAQKNPTAFYLCASSRGLGTEAFFGQGTRLTVV.

This rearrangement joins TRBV10-2 to TRBJ1-6, with 7 bases that match TRBD1. After removal of 5 bases from V and 6 bases from J, the junction contained 7 bases not matched to a gene. This CDR3 spans 15 amino acids. Germline values: CDR1 WSHSY, CDR2 SAAADI. The CDR3 reads CASSLTGVSNSPLHF. The CDR3 nucleotides are TGCGCCAGCAGTCTTACAGGGGTCTCTAATTCACCCCTCCACTTT.

The rearrangement joins TRBV6-6 to TRBJ2-3; 8 nucleotides agree with TRBD2. Looked up from germline, CDR1 is MNHNY and CDR2 is SVGAGI (reference sequence). Trimming cost V 7 bases and J 6 bases; bases outside gene matches: 12. CDR3 size: 15 residues. CDR3 in DNA: TGTGCCAGCAAAATCGCGGGGGGCCGGCGTGATACGCAGTATTTT. Translating it yields CASKIAGGRRDTQYF.

This chain links TRBV19 with TRBJ1-1; 8 bases are shared with TRBD1. The CDR3 covers 17 residues. Germline CDR1 reads LNHDA; CDR2 reads SQIVND (reference sequence). The J segment lost 0 bases and the V segment lost 3 bases, leaving 9 bases of the junction unmatched. The CDR3 reads CASSMRTGTGVNTEAFF. For the CDR3, the DNA is TGTGCCAGTAGTATGAGGACAGGGACTGGAGTGAACACTGAAGCTTTCTTT.

The chain combines TRBV7-2 with TRBJ2-2; TRBD2 matches at 9 bases. This CDR3 is 16 amino acids long. The junction had 4 bases not matched to a gene; V was cut back by 3 bases and J by 2 bases. CDR1 and CDR2 from the germline V gene are SGHTA and FQGNSA. CDR3 sequence reads: CASSFASGINTGELFF. In DNA form, the CDR3 reads TGTGCCAGCAGCTTCGCTAGCGGGATAAACACCGGGGAGCTGTTTTTT.

The rearrangement joins TRBV13 to TRBJ2-5; TRBD1 matches 8 bases. Trimming cost V 6 bases and J 3 bases; bases outside gene matches: 3. The CDR3 spans 13 residues. Germline V gives CDR1 PRHDT, CDR2 FYEKMQ (reference sequence). This CDR3 reads CASRPGQEETQYF. The CDR3 coding sequence is TGTGCCAGCAGGCCGGGACAGGAAGAGACCCAGTACTTC.

The rearrangement joins TRBV11-1 to TRBJ2-2; a weak D match, TRBD2 (6 bases). Trimming removed 5 bases at V and 5 bases at J, with 9 bases between. This CDR3 spans 13 amino acids. Germline V lookup: CDR1 SGHAT, CDR2 FQDESV (reference sequence). The CDR3 spells CASSRGGTGELFF. CDR3 sequence (DNA): TGTGCCAGCAGCCGCGGAGGGACCGGGGAGCTGTTTTTT.

CDR3 in amino acids: CASSNIPGVNQETQYF. CDR3 nucleotides: TGTGCCAGCAGCAATATCCCCGGAGTGAACCAAGAGACCCAGTACTTC. The chain combines TRBV21-1 with TRBJ2-5; the D call TRBD2 from the table was never checked on the DNA. TRBV21-1 is described as a pseudogene. The CDR3 contains 16 residues.

This clone was counted a single time. The J gene is TRBJ1-1, the V gene TRBV7-9; D not resolved. V dropped 2 bases and J dropped 7 bases, with 8 bases sitting between them. Germline CDR1 reads SEHNR; CDR2 reads FQNEAQ (reference sequence). The CDR3 spans 12 residues. The CDR3 region has the DNA TGTGCCAGCAGCTTATTTGTCCGTGAAGCTTTCTTT. This sequence encodes CASSLFVREAFF. The variable domain in full, completed from reference TRBV7-9 and TRBJ1-1, reads DTGVSQNPRHKITKRGQNVTFRCDPISEHNRLYWYRQTLGQGPEFLTYFQNEAQLEKSRLLSDRFSAERPKGSFSTLEIQRTEQGDSAMYLCASSLFVREAFFGQGTRLTVV.

This chain connects TRBV9 to TRBJ2-7; 11 positions agree with TRBD2. The V gene end was trimmed by 3 bases and the J gene end by 6 bases; junction bases not matched to a gene: 11. The CDR3 extends over 16 amino acids. CDR1 and CDR2 (germline): SGDLS, YYNGEE. CDR3 amino acids: CASSARVSGGAGEQYF. CDR3 DNA: TGTGCCAGCAGCGCAAGGGTTAGCGGGGGGGCCGGCGAGCAGTACTTC.

The chain recombines TRBV6-6 with TRBJ2-7, with D perhaps TRBD1 (6 bases). The germline V gene has CDR1 MNHNY and CDR2 SVGAGI (reference sequence). This CDR3 has 14 amino acids. Deletions cut 5 bases from V and 1 base from J, with 12 bases between. The CDR3 protein is CASSDRTRSYEQYF. The DNA of the CDR3 is TGTGCCAGCAGTGACAGGACGCGGTCCTACGAGCAGTACTTC.

This chain uses TRBV19 with TRBJ1-3; a weak D match, TRBD1 (5 bases). This CDR3 region has 16 residues. Looked up from germline, CDR1 is LNHDA and CDR2 is SQIVND (reference sequence). V gave up 6 bases and J gave up 1 base, with 16 bases separating them. The CDR3 loop reads CASRLTALGSGNTIYF. In nucleotides, the CDR3 is TGTGCCAGTAGGCTGACAGCCCTAGGATCTGGAAACACCATATATTTT.

The chain combines TRBV9 with TRBJ1-1, with D perhaps matching TRBD1 (5 bases). The CDR3 length is 14 residues. V was clipped by 4 bases and J by 4 bases, with 14 bases between them. The germline V gene encodes CDR1 SGDLS and CDR2 YYNGEE. Written as DNA, the CDR3 is TGTGCCAGCAGCTTAGGACACTTGATCACTGAAGCTTTCTTT. This codes for CASSLGHLITEAFF.

The V and J genes are TRBV4-3 and TRBJ2-6; 7 bases are a match to TRBD2. Germline V gene sequence: CDR1 LGHNA, CDR2 YSLEER. The CDR3 consists of 16 residues. J lost 4 bases, V lost 4 bases, and 7 bases had no gene match. CDR3 sequence (DNA): TGCGCCAGCAGCCGAGGGGAGGGCATGGGGGCCAACGTCCTGACTTTC. Protein product: CASSRGEGMGANVLTF.

The genes are TRBV4-3 and TRBJ1-1; D is uncertain. The CDR3 is made up of 14 amino acids. V lost 3 bases to trimming and J lost 0 bases, with 8 bases between them. CDR1 is LGHNA and CDR2 is YSLEER in the germline V gene. CDR3 bases: TGCGCCAGCAGCCACGGACTCATGAACACTGAAGCTTTCTTT. This translates into CASSHGLMNTEAFF.

The rearrangement links TRBV6-5 to TRBJ1-6, with D hard to call. Between the trimmed V and J ends, which lost 4 bases and 0 bases, there was a span of 10 bases. From germline, CDR1 is MNHEY and CDR2 SVGAGI. CDR3 length: 16 residues. The CDR3 sequence is CASSSEISSYNSPLHF. DNA for the CDR3: TGTGCCAGCAGTTCAGAAATAAGCTCCTATAATTCACCCCTCCACTTT.

The V and J genes are TRBV4-3 and TRBJ1-6; TRBD1 aligns across 8 bases. Germline V gene sequence: CDR1 LGHNA, CDR2 YSLEER. Trimming cost V 3 bases and J 0 bases; bases outside gene matches: 7. This CDR3 has 18 amino acids. The CDR3 loop is CASSHGQGISSYNSPLHF. For the CDR3, the DNA is TGCGCCAGCAGCCATGGACAGGGCATTAGCTCCTATAATTCACCCCTCCACTTT.